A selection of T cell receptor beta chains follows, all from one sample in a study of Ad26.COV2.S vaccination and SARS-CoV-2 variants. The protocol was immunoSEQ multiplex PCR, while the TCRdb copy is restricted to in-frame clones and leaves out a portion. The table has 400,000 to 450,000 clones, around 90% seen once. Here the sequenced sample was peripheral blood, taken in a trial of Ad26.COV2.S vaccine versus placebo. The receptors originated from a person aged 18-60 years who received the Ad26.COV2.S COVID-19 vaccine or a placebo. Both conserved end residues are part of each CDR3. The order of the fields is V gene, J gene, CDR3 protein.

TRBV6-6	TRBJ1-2	CASSYTGDNYGYTF
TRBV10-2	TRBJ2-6	CASRNTGEAGANVLTF
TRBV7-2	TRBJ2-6	CASSLVGGSSGANVLTF
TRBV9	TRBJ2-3	CASSAGTSGSTGTDTQYF
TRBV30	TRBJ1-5	CAWSVGSNQPQHF
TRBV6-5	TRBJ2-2	CASSKGGVDTGELFF
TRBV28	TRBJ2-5	CASSSAGTGVQETQYF
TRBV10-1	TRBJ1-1	CASSEGVGTLNTEAFF
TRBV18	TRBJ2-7	CASSPEKGSYEQYF
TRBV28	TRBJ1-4	CASSDPEQTGWIRKLFF
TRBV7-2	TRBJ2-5	CASSLGTVQETQYF
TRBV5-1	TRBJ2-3	CASSLGLQNTDTQYF
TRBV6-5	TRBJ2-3	CASSLRGSGTDTQYF
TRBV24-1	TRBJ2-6	CATSDNAGANVLTF
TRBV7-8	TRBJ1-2	CASSLGRAGSGYTF
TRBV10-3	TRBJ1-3	CAIRPTGGLSGNTIYF
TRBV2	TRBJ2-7	CASSEGGRYEQYF
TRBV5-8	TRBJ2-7	CASSRRNYEQYF
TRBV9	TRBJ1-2	CASGIGTAVYGYTF
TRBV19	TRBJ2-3	CASSLLAGGTTDTQYF
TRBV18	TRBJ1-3	CASSFSDHAGNTIYF
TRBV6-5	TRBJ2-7	CASSYELAGDEQYF
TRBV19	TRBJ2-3	CASSISQDASHTQYF
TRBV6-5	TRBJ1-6	CASSYSNSYYNSPLHF
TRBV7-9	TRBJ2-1	CASSPGLAGTGGYNEQFF
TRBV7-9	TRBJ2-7	CASSLGYAEAYEQYF
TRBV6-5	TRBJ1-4	CASRAAGGNEKLFF
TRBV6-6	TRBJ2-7	CASGYEQYF
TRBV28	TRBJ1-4	CASSFFSRTADNEKLFF
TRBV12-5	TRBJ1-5	CASGLETGVGQPQHF
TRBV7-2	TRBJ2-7	CASSSGLARYEQYF
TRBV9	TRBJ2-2	CASSVATGANTGELFF